The rows below give T cell receptor beta chains drawn from one sample of a study of cytomegalovirus exposure and HLA in healthy donors. Clones were sequenced by immunoSEQ multiplex PCR, and TCRdb holds only the in-frame ones, with some missing. The sample has about 86,000 clones; just over 70% are singletons. Sequencing input: PBMCs. The receptors were sampled from a man aged 55-75 years in good health and CMV-seronegative. Both conserved end residues are part of each CDR3. Each record gives: clone size, V gene, CDR3 protein. Only part of the rows carry a size: once, few, many, or a class if the clone is expanded.

clone_size: few
v_call: TRBV4-1
cdr3_aa: CASSAPGQARRLVEQYF

clone_size: few
v_call: TRBV28
cdr3_aa: CASSLQGNYNEQFF

clone_size: NA
v_call: TRBV6-5
cdr3_aa: CATHPVESYGGYTF

clone_size: NA
v_call: TRBV5-1
cdr3_aa: CASSARLAGDIQYF

clone_size: NA
v_call: TRBV9
cdr3_aa: CASSVAGPGGPETQYF

clone_size: NA
v_call: TRBV18
cdr3_aa: CASSPGQVGTYEQYF

clone_size: NA
v_call: TRBV7-9
cdr3_aa: CASSLGTGNQPQHF

clone_size: NA
v_call: TRBV25-1
cdr3_aa: CASSEYMGPGDTEAFF

clone_size: NA
v_call: TRBV29-1
cdr3_aa: CSVGSSVREQFF

clone_size: NA
v_call: TRBV2
cdr3_aa: CASKDSEGETQYF

clone_size: NA
v_call: TRBV28
cdr3_aa: CATCQGSYEQYF

clone_size: NA
v_call: TRBV7-6
cdr3_aa: CASSQTQRQALRRETQYF

clone_size: NA
v_call: TRBV29-1
cdr3_aa: CSGVSGSRSYNEQFF

clone_size: NA
v_call: TRBV7-2
cdr3_aa: CASSLGLMAEAFF

clone_size: NA
v_call: TRBV6-1
cdr3_aa: CASKPGGGETQYF

clone_size: few
v_call: TRBV10-2
cdr3_aa: CASRPGQGYGYTF

clone_size: NA
v_call: TRBV7-8
cdr3_aa: CASSLSGRAPMNTEAFF

clone_size: NA
v_call: TRBV6-1
cdr3_aa: CASSEGQGIVKLFF

clone_size: NA
v_call: TRBV29-1
cdr3_aa: CSVEDPVGNTEAFF

clone_size: few
v_call: TRBV6-6
cdr3_aa: CASSLEAPTEAFF

clone_size: NA
v_call: TRBV6-5
cdr3_aa: CASGIGGDTEAFF

clone_size: NA
v_call: TRBV7-7
cdr3_aa: CASSLSTNNEQFF

clone_size: NA
v_call: TRBV18
cdr3_aa: CASSLTVAQLEQYF

clone_size: NA
v_call: TRBV6-5
cdr3_aa: CASSYSIRGENIQYF

clone_size: NA
v_call: TRBV19
cdr3_aa: CASSTPGQGDEKLFF

clone_size: NA
v_call: TRBV7-2
cdr3_aa: CASSLVTGVGQPQHF

clone_size: once
v_call: TRBV4-3
cdr3_aa: CASSQEGWGGNSPLHF

clone_size: few
v_call: TRBV4-2
cdr3_aa: CASSHGTSGRAVDTQYF

clone_size: NA
v_call: TRBV5-4
cdr3_aa: CASSLNYQSKDTQYF

clone_size: NA
v_call: TRBV6-1
cdr3_aa: CASSSYHAGQETQYF

clone_size: NA
v_call: TRBV19
cdr3_aa: CASSTGEGNQPQHF

clone_size: NA
v_call: TRBV10-3
cdr3_aa: CAISEQGGDNEQFF